The 28 T cell receptor beta chains below all came from one sample that was sequenced in a study of blood T cell repertoires in COVID-19. Here immunoSEQ multiplex PCR was the method, and the copy in TCRdb shows in-frame clones only, minus some. The profile shows a few hundred thousand clones, about 85% of them singletons. Sample: peripheral blood. These TCRs come from a woman between 18 and 30 years old with acute or convalescent COVID-19.

This chain uses TRBV19 with TRBJ2-7; D not resolved. The CDR3 has 13 amino acids. Trimming removed 5 bases at V and 4 bases at J, with 12 bases between. In germline, CDR1 is LNHDA, CDR2 SQIVND (reference sequence). CDR3 in amino acids: CASSFGQKYEQYF. The CDR3 DNA is TGTGCCAGTAGTTTTGGCCAAAAGTACGAGCAGTACTTC. The whole variable domain, remainder taken from reference TRBV19 and TRBJ2-7, is DGGITQSPKYLFRKEGQNVTLSCEQNLNHDAMYWYRQDPGQGLRLIYYSQIVNDFQKGDIAEGYSVSREKKESFPLTVTSAQKNPTAFYLCASSFGQKYEQYFGPGTRLTVT.

The gene calls are TRBV6-5 and TRBJ2-7; TRBD1 aligns across 7 bases. The CDR3 sequence is 13 residues long. V was clipped by 7 bases and J by 5 bases; unmatched bases: 8. Germline V CDR1 and CDR2: MNHEY, SVGAGI. The CDR3 nucleotides are TGTGCCAGCACCGTACAGGGGCCCAACGAGCAGTACTTC. This translates into CASTVQGPNEQYF.

Comment on this clone: The same CDR3 also results from other DNA sequences found in this sample. V is TRBV5-1 and J is TRBJ2-6; D not resolved. V lost 0 bases to trimming and J lost 0 bases, with 7 bases between them. This CDR3 contains 16 residues. The V gene's germline CDR1 is SGHRS and CDR2 YFSETQ. The CDR3 coding sequence is TGCGCCAGCAGCTTGGGAAGGAGCTCTGGGGCCAACGTCCTGACTTTC. Protein: CASSLGRSSGANVLTF.

The rearrangement links TRBV5-1 to TRBJ2-3; a weak D match, TRBD2 (6 bases). Germline lookup yields CDR1 SGHRS and CDR2 YFSETQ. The CDR3 contains 14 residues. With 2 bases removed from V and 6 bases from J, the gap between germline ends came to 13 bases. The CDR3 here is CASSLAGSRDTQYF. CDR3 DNA: TGCGCCAGCAGCTTAGCGGGTAGTCGGGATACGCAGTATTTT.

This clone was observed a few times. This chain joins TRBV9 and TRBJ1-6; tentative D call: TRBD1 (6 bases). CDR1 and CDR2 (germline): SGDLS, YYNGEE. Trimming removed 6 bases from V and 7 bases from J, with 17 bases in between. The CDR3 consists of 15 residues. The CDR3 bases are TGTGCCAGCACCTCGGGAGGGGGTGAGAATTCACCCCTCCACTTT. It translates to CASTSGGGENSPLHF.

V is TRBV5-8 and J is TRBJ2-7, with TRBD1 matching 10 bases. J was trimmed by 3 bases and V by 1 base; bases with no gene match: 1. This CDR3 has 14 residues. Germline loops: CDR1 SGHTS, CDR2 YDEGEE. In DNA, the CDR3 is TGTGCCAGCAGCTTGTGGGACAGGGGCTACGAGCAGTACTTC. Its translation is CASSLWDRGYEQYF.

The gene calls are TRBV9 and TRBJ2-7, with D possibly TRBD1 on 6 matching bases. V was shortened by 3 bases and J by 4 bases, with 11 bases between the two germline ends. Germline values: CDR1 SGDLS, CDR2 YYNGEE. The CDR3 spans 13 residues. In DNA form, the CDR3 reads TGTGCCAGCAGCGGCAGGGACACTTACGAGCAGTACTTC. Residues: CASSGRDTYEQYF.

CDR3 sequence: CASSPTVYEQYF. CDR3 DNA: TGTGCCAGCAGCCCTACAGTCTACGAGCAGTACTTC. The chain couples TRBV6-2 or TRBV6-3 to TRBJ2-7; no firm D call. Germline V lookup: CDR1 MNHEY, CDR2 SVGEGT. Trimming cost V 6 bases and J 3 bases, with 9 bases left between them. This CDR3 comprises 12 residues.

The chain combines TRBV4-2 with TRBJ2-6; 7 bases map to TRBD2. This CDR3 has 17 residues. The ends lost 4 bases at V and 1 base at J; junction bases unmatched: 7. Germline values: CDR1 LGHNA, CDR2 YNFKEQ. The chain's CDR3 is CASSRVDGGSGANVLTF. The CDR3 DNA is TGTGCCAGCAGCCGAGTGGACGGGGGGTCTGGGGCCAACGTCCTGACTTTC.

This chain links TRBV11-2 with TRBJ2-7; TRBD1 agrees at 7 bases. The length of the CDR3 is 14 residues. Trimming cost V 7 bases and J 6 bases; bases outside gene matches: 12. Germline-derived CDR1 and CDR2 are SGHAT and FQNNGV. The CDR3, as DNA: TGTGCCAGCACCTACACTACCGGGACAGCCGAGCAGTACTTC. Its protein is CASTYTTGTAEQYF.

The chain links TRBV7-6 to TRBJ2-1; 9 bases match TRBD1. The CDR3 spans 15 residues. Germline CDR1 SGHVS, CDR2 FNYEAQ. The V segment lost 1 base and the J segment 8 bases; nucleotides outside the gene matches: 6. Written as DNA, the CDR3 is TGTGCCAGCAGCTTAGAAGGGACAGGGTTCTATGAGCAGTTCTTC. It codes for CASSLEGTGFYEQFF.

The chain employs TRBV20-1 and TRBJ1-1, with TRBD1 matching over 8 bases. The J segment lost 8 bases and the V segment lost 6 bases, leaving 8 bases of the junction unmatched. The germline V gene has CDR1 DFQATT and CDR2 SNEGSKA (reference sequence). The length of the CDR3 is 12 residues. CDR3: CSASQQGVEAFF. For the CDR3, the DNA is TGCAGTGCAAGTCAACAGGGGGTCGAAGCTTTCTTT.

The V call is TRBV19, the J call TRBJ2-7, with 8 bases aligning to TRBD1. This CDR3 spans 14 amino acids. V shed 4 bases, J shed 5 bases, and the junction held 7 bases outside the gene matches. Germline CDR1 reads LNHDA; CDR2 reads SQIVND (reference sequence). CDR3 nucleotide sequence: TGTGCCAGTAGTAACTCCGGACAGGGCGACGAGCAGTACTTC. Translating it yields CASSNSGQGDEQYF.

Concerning this clone: The same CDR3 is also encoded by other DNA sequences in this sample. As DNA, the CDR3 is TGTGCCAGCAGTCTAGAGGAGACCCAGTACTTC. This encodes CASSLEETQYF. The J gene is TRBJ2-5, the V gene TRBV2; D unresolved. V was shortened by 5 bases and J by 5 bases, with 6 bases between the two germline ends. The CDR3 covers 11 residues. Germline V gives CDR1 SNHLY, CDR2 FYNNEI.

This clone was seen once. V and J are TRBV7-9 and TRBJ2-7; D gene uncertain. Between the trimmed V and J ends, which lost 2 bases and 2 bases, there was a span of 7 bases. The germline gives CDR1 SEHNR, CDR2 FQNEAQ (reference sequence). The CDR3 has 13 amino acids. CDR3 sequence: CASSLQAAYEQYF. CDR3 nucleotide sequence: TGTGCCAGCAGCTTACAGGCAGCCTACGAGCAGTACTTC.

The gene calls are TRBV6-6 and TRBJ2-7; 11 bases fit TRBD2. The germline V gene has CDR1 MNHNY and CDR2 SVGAGI (reference sequence). The CDR3 runs 16 residues. J gave up 1 base and V 2 bases, and 4 bases lay outside the gene matches. CDR3 protein: CASSYPTSGRSYEQYF. In nucleotides, the CDR3 is TGTGCCAGCAGTTACCCCACTAGCGGGAGATCCTACGAGCAGTACTTC.

In this sample, this clone turned up a few times. The chain couples TRBV5-1 to TRBJ1-5; no reliable D call. Germline V gives CDR1 SGHRS, CDR2 YFSETQ. Trimming left V 0 bases short and J 7 bases short, with 11 bases between. CDR3 size: 14 residues. The CDR3 coding sequence is TGCGCCAGCAGCTTGGGCCTCGGAGGCCAGCCCCAGCATTTT. This sequence encodes CASSLGLGGQPQHF.

The rearrangement links TRBV10-2 to TRBJ1-1, with no clear D. This CDR3 spans 12 amino acids. The germline CDR1 and CDR2 sequences are WSHSY and SAAADI. V was cut by 2 bases and J by 4 bases, with 5 bases left in between. For the CDR3, the DNA is TGCGCCAGCAGTGAGGGCAGCACTGAAGCTTTCTTT. Amino acid sequence: CASSEGSTEAFF.

The rearrangement joins TRBV3-1 (or the pseudogene TRBV3-2) to TRBJ1-6; TRBD1 might be the D (5 bases). The CDR3 loop spans 12 amino acids. CDR1 and CDR2 from the germline V gene are LGHDT and YNNKEL (reference sequence). Between the trimmed V and J ends, which lost 8 bases and 7 bases, there was a span of 9 bases. The CDR3 nucleotides are TGTGCCAGCGGGGCGAACAATTCACCCCTCCACTTT. As protein: CASGANNSPLHF.

This chain uses TRBV9 with TRBJ1-2; a weak D match, TRBD1 (6 bases). The germline V and J ends were trimmed by 4 bases and 5 bases, with 15 bases remaining between them. The CDR3 contains 14 residues. Germline CDR1 and CDR2: SGDLS and YYNGEE. The CDR3 coding sequence is TGTGCCAGCAGCCCAGGGGACCGACCTTATGGCTACACCTTC. Translating it yields CASSPGDRPYGYTF.

Note on this clone: Given the absence of the conserved phenylalanine or tryptophan at the CDR3 end, a read error is likely. The DNA is left out, because the CDR3 cannot be placed on it with certainty; the CDR3 is given as TCRdb lists it. The chain has TRBV5-3 and TRBJ1-1. TRBV5-3 is flagged as an ORF with uncertain function. From its first to its last residue, the CDR3 has 10 amino acids. The CDR3 sequence is CARTWRGEGR.

As concerns this clone: The same CDR3 is also encoded by other DNA sequences in this sample. The chain links TRBV9 to TRBJ1-2; D perhaps matches TRBD1 (5 bases). Germline CDR1 SGDLS, CDR2 YYNGEE. The germline V and J ends were trimmed by 3 bases and 4 bases, with 10 bases remaining between them. CDR3 length: 13 residues. The CDR3 DNA sequence: TGTGCCAGCAGCGCCCGAGACAGCTATGGCTACACCTTC. It translates to CASSARDSYGYTF.

In regard to this clone: This specimen includes other DNA sequences encoding the same CDR3. CDR3 DNA: TGCGCCAGCAGCTTACAGGAGAACACTGAAGCTTTCTTT. The encoded protein is CASSLQENTEAFF. The chain couples TRBV5-1 to TRBJ1-1, with a tentative D call TRBD1 (5 bases). The germline V gene has CDR1 SGHRS and CDR2 YFSETQ. Between the trimmed V and J ends, which lost 2 bases and 1 base, there was a span of 6 bases. The CDR3 sequence is 13 residues long.

The rearrangement links TRBV7-6 to TRBJ1-3; the D gene is possibly TRBD1 (6 bases). The CDR3 extends over 15 amino acids. Germline V gene sequence: CDR1 SGHVS, CDR2 FNYEAQ. Between the trimmed V and J ends, which lost 5 bases and 1 base, there was a span of 12 bases. CDR3 in DNA: TGTGCCAGCAGCCACAGGGTAGAGTCTGGAAACACCATATATTTT. Protein product: CASSHRVESGNTIYF.

This rearrangement joins TRBV25-1 to TRBJ1-6; tentatively, D is TRBD1 (5 bases). Trimming removed 9 bases at V and 10 bases at J, with 13 bases between. This CDR3 region has 12 residues. The germline CDR1 and CDR2 sequences are MGHDK and SYGVNS. The CDR3 DNA is TGTGCCAGTAGGGACTCGGGGTCACCCCTCCACTTT. It translates to CASRDSGSPLHF.

The chain uses TRBV10-3 and TRBJ2-7; 10 positions match TRBD2. From germline, CDR1 is ENHRY and CDR2 SYGVKD. This CDR3 has 16 residues. Trimming cost V 3 bases and J 5 bases; bases outside gene matches: 10. The CDR3 reads CAISDSLSSGSDEQYF. The CDR3 DNA follows: TGTGCCATCAGTGATTCGTTGTCTAGCGGGAGCGACGAGCAGTACTTC.

This sequence joins TRBV27 and TRBJ2-2; D is perhaps TRBD2 (6 bases). The ends were cut back, 7 bases at V and 2 bases at J, with 11 bases in the middle. The germline gives CDR1 MNHEY, CDR2 SMNVEV (reference sequence). The CDR3 has 14 residues. CDR3 residues: CASMLAKNTGELFF. CDR3 sequence (DNA): TGTGCCAGCATGCTAGCGAAAAACACCGGGGAGCTGTTTTTT.

This clone occurred a few times. This rearrangement joins TRBV5-1 to TRBJ2-7; 8 bases line up with TRBD1. Trimming cost V 4 bases and J 2 bases; bases outside gene matches: 11. Germline V gene sequence: CDR1 SGHRS, CDR2 YFSETQ. CDR3 length: 16 residues. The CDR3 DNA reads TGCGCCAGCAGCCTGGCTTCAGGGACAGGCACCTACGAGCAGTACTTC. Its protein is CASSLASGTGTYEQYF. Filled out from reference TRBV5-1 and TRBJ2-7, the complete variable domain reads KAGVTQTPRYLIKTRGQQVTLSCSPISGHRSVSWYQQTPGQGLQFLFEYFSETQRNKGNFPGRFSGRQFSNSRSEMNVSTLELGDSALYLCASSLASGTGTYEQYFGPGTRLTVT.